This T cell receptor (beta chain) was recorded in a study of shared clonotypes between healthy human individuals. A CD45RA-negative memory subset and a CD45RA+ naive subset were separated from the CD4+ cells. Study observations and caveats: About 5% of naive CD4 clonotypes were shared across a few donors.

Turning to this clone: Antigen unknown.

CDR1 and CDR2 (germline): SNHLY, FYNNEI. Trimming cost V 2 bases and J 7 bases, with 12 bases left between them. This CDR3 comprises 14 residues. Sequenced by immunoSEQ multiplex PCR; TCRdb stores in-frame clones only, minus some. The table shows hundreds of thousands of clones, with about 74% occurring only once. The rearrangement uses TRBV2 and TRBJ1-5, with D hard to call. This receptor was identified in a woman between 25 and 40 years old in good health. Sequencing was performed on memory CD4+ T cells sorted from blood. Subset defined: CD45RA-negative fraction. CDR3 sequence: CASSEFGSSQPQHF. CDR3 coding DNA: TGTGCCAGCAGTGAATTTGGTTCCTCCCAGCCCCAGCATTTT.